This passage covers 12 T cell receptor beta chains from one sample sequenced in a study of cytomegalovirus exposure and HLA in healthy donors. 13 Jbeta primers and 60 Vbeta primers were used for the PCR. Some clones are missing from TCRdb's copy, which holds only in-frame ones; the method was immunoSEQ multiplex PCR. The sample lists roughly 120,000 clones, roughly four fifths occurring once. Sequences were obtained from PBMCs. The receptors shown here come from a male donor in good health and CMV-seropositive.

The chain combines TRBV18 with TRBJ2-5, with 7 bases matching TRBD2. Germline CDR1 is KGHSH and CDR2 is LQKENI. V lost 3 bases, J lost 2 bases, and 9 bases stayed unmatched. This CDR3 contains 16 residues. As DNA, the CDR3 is TGTGCCAGCTCACCGATGGGGCGGGAGTATCAAGAGACCCAGTACTTC. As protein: CASSPMGREYQETQYF. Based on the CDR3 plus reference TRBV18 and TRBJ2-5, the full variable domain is NAGVMQNPRHLVRRRGQEARLRCSPMKGHSHVYWYRQLPEEGLKFMVYLQKENIIDESGMPKERFSAEFPKEGPSILRIQQVVRGDSAAYFCASSPMGREYQETQYFGPGTRLLVL.

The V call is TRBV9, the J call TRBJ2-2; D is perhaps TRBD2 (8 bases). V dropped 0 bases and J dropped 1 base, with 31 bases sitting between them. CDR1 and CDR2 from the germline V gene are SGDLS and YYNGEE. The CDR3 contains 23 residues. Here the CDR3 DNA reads TGTGCCAGCAGCGTAGGCCAGACGGGAGGGACGAACCGGGGGACAGAGAACACCGGGGAGCTGTTTTTT. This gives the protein CASSVGQTGGTNRGTENTGELFF.

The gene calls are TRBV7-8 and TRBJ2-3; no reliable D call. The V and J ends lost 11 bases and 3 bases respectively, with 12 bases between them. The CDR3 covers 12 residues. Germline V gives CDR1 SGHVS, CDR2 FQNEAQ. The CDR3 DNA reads TGTGCCTTACAGTCCTCAACAGATACGCAGTATTTT. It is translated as CALQSSTDTQYF. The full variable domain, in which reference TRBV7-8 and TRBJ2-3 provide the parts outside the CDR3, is GAGVSQSPRYKVAKRGQDVALRCDPISGHVSLFWYQQALGQGPEFLTYFQNEAQLDKSGLPSDRFFAERPEGSVSTLKIQRTQQEDSAVYLCALQSSTDTQYFGPGTRLTVL.

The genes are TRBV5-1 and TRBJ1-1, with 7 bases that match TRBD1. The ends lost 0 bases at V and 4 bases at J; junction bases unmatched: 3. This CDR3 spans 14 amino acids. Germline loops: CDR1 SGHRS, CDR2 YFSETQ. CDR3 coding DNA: TGCGCCAGCAGCTTGGGACAGGGTCCCACTGAAGCTTTCTTT. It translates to CASSLGQGPTEAFF.

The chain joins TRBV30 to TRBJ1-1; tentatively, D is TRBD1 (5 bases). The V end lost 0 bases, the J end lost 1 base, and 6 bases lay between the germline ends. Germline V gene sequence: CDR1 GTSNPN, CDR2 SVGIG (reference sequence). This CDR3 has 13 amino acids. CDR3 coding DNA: TGTGCCTGGAGTGTGCAGGGGAACACTGAAGCTTTCTTT. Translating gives CAWSVQGNTEAFF.

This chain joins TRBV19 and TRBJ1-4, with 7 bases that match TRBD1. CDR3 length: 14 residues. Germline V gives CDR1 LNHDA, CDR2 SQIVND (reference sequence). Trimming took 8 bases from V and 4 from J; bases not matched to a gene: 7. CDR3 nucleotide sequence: TGTGCCAGTGGAAAGACAGGGCTTAATGAAAAACTGTTTTTT. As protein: CASGKTGLNEKLFF.

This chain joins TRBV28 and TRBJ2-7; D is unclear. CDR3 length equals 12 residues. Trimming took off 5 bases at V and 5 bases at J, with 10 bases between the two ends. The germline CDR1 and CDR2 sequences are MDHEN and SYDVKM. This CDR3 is CASSPPRHEQYF. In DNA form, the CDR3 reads TGTGCCAGCAGTCCGCCGAGGCACGAGCAGTACTTC.

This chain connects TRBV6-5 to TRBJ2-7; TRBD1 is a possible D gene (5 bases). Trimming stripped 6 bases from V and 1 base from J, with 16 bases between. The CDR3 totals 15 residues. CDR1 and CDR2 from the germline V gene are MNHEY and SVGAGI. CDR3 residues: CASRPQLTASYEQYF. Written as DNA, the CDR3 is TGTGCCAGCAGGCCTCAATTGACAGCATCCTACGAGCAGTACTTC.

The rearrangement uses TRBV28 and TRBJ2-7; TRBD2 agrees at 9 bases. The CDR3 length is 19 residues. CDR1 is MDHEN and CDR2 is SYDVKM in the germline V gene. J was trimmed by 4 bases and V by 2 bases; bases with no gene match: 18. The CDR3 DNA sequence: TGTGCCAGCAGTTTAGGGGCGGGAGGGACCCTTCTTCAAATTTACGAGCAGTACTTC. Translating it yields CASSLGAGGTLLQIYEQYF. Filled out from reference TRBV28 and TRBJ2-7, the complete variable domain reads DVKVTQSSRYLVKRTGEKVFLECVQDMDHENMFWYRQDPGLGLRLIYFSYDVKMKEKGDIPEGYSVSREKKERFSLILESASTNQTSMYLCASSLGAGGTLLQIYEQYFGPGTRLTVT.

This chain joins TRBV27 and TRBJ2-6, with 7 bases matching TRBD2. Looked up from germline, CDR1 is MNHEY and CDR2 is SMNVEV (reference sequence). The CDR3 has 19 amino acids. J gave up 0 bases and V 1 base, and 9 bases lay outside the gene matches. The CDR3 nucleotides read TGTGCCAGCAGTTTATACCCCGCGGGAGCCAGCTCTGGGGCCAACGTCCTGACTTTC. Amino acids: CASSLYPAGASSGANVLTF.

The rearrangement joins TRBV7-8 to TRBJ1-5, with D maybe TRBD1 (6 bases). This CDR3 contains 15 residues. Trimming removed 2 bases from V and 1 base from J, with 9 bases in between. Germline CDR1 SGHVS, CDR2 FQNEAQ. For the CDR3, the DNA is TGTGCCAGCAGCTTAAGGGGGACAAGCAATCAGCCCCAGCATTTT. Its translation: CASSLRGTSNQPQHF.

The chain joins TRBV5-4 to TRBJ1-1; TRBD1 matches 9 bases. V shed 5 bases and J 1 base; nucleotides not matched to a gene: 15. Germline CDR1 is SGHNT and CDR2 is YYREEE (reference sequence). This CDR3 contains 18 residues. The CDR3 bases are TGTGCCAGCAGAAGGAAATTTGACAGGGGGATAAGGAACACTGAAGCTTTCTTT. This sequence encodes CASRRKFDRGIRNTEAFF.